This T cell receptor beta chain was sequenced in a study of cytomegalovirus exposure and HLA in healthy donors. This CDR3 is 16 amino acids long. V lost 0 bases and J 4 bases, leaving 13 bases between the germline ends. Germline CDR1 and CDR2: SGHTS and YDEGEE. Primers included in the PCR were 60 Vbeta and 13 Jbeta primers. Sequenced by immunoSEQ multiplex PCR; TCRdb stores in-frame clones only, minus some. This table holds 100,000 to 150,000 clones, around three quarters found once. This TCR came from a woman aged 60-70 years in good health and CMV-seropositive. Sequenced material: PBMCs. The chain recombines TRBV5-8 with TRBJ1-4; no clear D. The CDR3 bases are TGTGCCAGCAGCTTGGTTTCGGAGAGGGATAATGAAAAACTGTTTTTT. Amino acids: CASSLVSERDNEKLFF.